The 2 T cell receptor beta chains below were found in one sample sequenced in a study of a mutant IDH1 vaccine in newly diagnosed glioma. The antigens for these receptors are not known. Time point given: week 23, last vaccination. Vaccination used 300 ug of mutant IDH1 20-mer peptide per dose, with topical imiquimod. Libraries were prepared by immunoSEQ multiplex PCR; TCRdb keeps only in-frame clonotypes and omits some of them. The profile shows tens of thousands of clones, about three quarters of them singletons. The sequencing here drew on PBMCs, taken from a glioma patient whose treatment included an IDH1 peptide vaccine. Receptors originate from a woman in her forties with glioma. Some clones in this sample may be carry-over from other donors' samples.

This clone has a single count. This rearrangement joins TRBV7-8 to TRBJ2-7; D is unresolved. CDR3 length: 12 residues. The ends were cut back, 4 bases at V and 0 bases at J, with 4 bases in the middle. Germline CDR1 reads SGHVS; CDR2 reads FQNEAQ. CDR3 residues: CASSYGSYEQYF. In DNA form, the CDR3 reads TGTGCCAGCAGCTACGGCTCCTACGAGCAGTACTTC.

The chain recombines TRBV6-1 with TRBJ1-5; TRBD1 is a possible D gene (6 bases). V was pared by 7 bases and J by 3 bases, with 16 bases between. The germline CDR1 and CDR2 sequences are MNHNS and SASEGT. This CDR3 spans 15 amino acids. The CDR3 coding sequence is TGTGCCAGCATTAAAGGGGGTAACGACAATCAGCCCCAGCATTTT. Translation gives CASIKGGNDNQPQHF.